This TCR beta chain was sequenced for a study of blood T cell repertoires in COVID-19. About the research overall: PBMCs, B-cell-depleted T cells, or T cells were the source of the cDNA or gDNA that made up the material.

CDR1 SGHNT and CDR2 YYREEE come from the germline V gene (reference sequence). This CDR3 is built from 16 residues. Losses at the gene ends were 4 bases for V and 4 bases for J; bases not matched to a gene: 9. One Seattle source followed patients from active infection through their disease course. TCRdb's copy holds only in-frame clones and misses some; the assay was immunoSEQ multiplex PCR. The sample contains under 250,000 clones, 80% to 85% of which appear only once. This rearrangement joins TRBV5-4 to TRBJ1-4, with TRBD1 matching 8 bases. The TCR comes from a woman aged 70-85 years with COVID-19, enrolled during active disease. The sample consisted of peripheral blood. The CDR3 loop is CASSGGRDRSNEKLFF. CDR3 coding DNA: TGTGCCAGCAGCGGCGGCCGGGACAGGAGTAATGAAAAACTGTTTTTT.